A selection of T cell receptor beta chains follows, all from one sample in a study of metastatic and nonmetastatic thyroid tumors. TCRdb re-called the PCR reads through MiXCR. The data show 20,000 to 30,000 clones, more than 15% seen once. Input material: blood. Every receptor here comes from a male donor with papillary thyroid cancer or a benign thyroid nodule (not recorded which). Some clones in this sample may be carry-over from other donors' samples. Each CDR3 is given with its conserved first and last residue. A D gene is named only where the DNA matches it firmly. Clone sizes are given selectively: once, few, many, or a class where the clone is expanded.

TGTGCCAGCAGTTACTCAGGCACAGATACGCAGTATTTT	CASSYSGTDTQYF	medium-sized	NA	TRBV6-5	TRBJ2-3
TGTGCCAGTAGTACCCCGAGGGAGCGATACTACAATGAGCAGTTCTTC	CASSTPRERYYNEQFF	NA	NA	TRBV19	TRBJ2-1
TGTGCCAGTCGGGACAGGGGAATCCCTGAAGCTTTCTTT	CASRDRGIPEAFF	many	TRBD1	TRBV19	TRBJ1-1
TGTGCCAGCGAGGGTGGCGGGTTATCGTACTTC	CASEGGGLSYF	few	NA	TRBV2	TRBJ2-7
TGTGCCAGCAGTCTGAACAGGGTAGGTACTGAAGCTTTCTTT	CASSLNRVGTEAFF	NA	NA	TRBV28	TRBJ1-1
TGCGCCAGCAGCCAGCTGGGGGGCGGCTACACCTTC	CASSQLGGGYTF	NA	NA	TRBV4-1	TRBJ1-2
TGTGCCCGGAGTGTACCGGGACGAGAGACCAAGTACTTC	CARSVPGRETKYF	NA	NA	TRBV30	TRBJ2-5
TGCGCCAGCAGTGAGGTCTTGACAGATACGCAGTATTTT	CASSEVLTDTQYF	few	NA	TRBV10-1	TRBJ2-3
TGTGCCAGCAGCCAAGGACTGCCCGGGCAGGGGTACGAGCAGTACTTC	CASSQGLPGQGYEQYF	many	NA	TRBV3-1	TRBJ2-7
TGCGCCAGCAGCTTGGAGCAGCACTATGGCTACACCTTC	CASSLEQHYGYTF	NA	NA	TRBV5-1	TRBJ1-2
TGTGCCAGCAGCTTAACGCAATTAGAGCAGTTCTTC	CASSLTQLEQFF	NA	NA	TRBV11-2	TRBJ2-1
TGTGCCAGCAGTGAAGTAGCGGGAGGCAGCACAGATACGCAGTATTTT	CASSEVAGGSTDTQYF	many	TRBD2	TRBV6-1	TRBJ2-3
TGCGCCAGCAGCCAAGGATTGTTGAGGAAGAGCTCTGGAAACACCATATATTTT	CASSQGLLRKSSGNTIYF	many	NA	TRBV4-1	TRBJ1-3